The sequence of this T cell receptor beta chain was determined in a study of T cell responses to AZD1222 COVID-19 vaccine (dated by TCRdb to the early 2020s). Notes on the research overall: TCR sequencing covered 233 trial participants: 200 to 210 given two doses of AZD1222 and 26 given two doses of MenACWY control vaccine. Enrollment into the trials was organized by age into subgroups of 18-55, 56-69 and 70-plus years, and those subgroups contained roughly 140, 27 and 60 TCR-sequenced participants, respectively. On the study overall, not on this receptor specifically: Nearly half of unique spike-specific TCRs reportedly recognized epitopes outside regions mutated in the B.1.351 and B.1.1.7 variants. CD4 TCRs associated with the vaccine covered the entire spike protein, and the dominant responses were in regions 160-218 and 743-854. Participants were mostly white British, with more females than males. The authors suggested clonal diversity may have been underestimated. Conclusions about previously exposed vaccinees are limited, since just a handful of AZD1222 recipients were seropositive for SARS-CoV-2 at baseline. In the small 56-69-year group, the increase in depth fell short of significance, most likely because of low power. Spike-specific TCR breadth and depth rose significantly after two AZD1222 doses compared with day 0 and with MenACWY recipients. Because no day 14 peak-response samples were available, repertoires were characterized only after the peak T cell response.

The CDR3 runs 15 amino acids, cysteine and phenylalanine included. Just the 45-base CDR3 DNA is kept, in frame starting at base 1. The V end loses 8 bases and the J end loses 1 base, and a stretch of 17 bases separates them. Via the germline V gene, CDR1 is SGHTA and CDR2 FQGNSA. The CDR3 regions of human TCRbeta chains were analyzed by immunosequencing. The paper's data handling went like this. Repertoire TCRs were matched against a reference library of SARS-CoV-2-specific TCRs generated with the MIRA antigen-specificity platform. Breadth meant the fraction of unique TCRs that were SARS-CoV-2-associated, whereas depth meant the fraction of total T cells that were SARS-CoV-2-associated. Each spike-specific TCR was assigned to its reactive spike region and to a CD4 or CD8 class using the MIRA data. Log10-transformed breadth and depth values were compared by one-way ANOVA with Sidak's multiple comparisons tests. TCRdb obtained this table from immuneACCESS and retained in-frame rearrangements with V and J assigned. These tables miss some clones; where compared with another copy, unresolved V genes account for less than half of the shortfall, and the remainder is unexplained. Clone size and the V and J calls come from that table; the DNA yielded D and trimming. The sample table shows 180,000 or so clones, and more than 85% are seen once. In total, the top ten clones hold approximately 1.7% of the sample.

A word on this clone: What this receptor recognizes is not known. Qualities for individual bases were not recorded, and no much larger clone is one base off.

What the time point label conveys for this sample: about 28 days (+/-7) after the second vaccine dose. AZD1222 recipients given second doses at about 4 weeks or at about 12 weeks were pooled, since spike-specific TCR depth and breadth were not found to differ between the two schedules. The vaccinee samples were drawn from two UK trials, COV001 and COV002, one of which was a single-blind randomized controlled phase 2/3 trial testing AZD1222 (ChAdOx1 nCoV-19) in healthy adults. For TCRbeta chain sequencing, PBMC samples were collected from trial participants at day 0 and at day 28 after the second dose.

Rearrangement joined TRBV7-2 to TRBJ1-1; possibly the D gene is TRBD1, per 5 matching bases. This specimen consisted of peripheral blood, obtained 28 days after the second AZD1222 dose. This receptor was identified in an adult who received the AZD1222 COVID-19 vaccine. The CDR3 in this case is CASSGTANPNTEAFF. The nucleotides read TGTGCCAGCTCCGGGACGGCCAACCCGAACACTGAAGCTTTCTTT.